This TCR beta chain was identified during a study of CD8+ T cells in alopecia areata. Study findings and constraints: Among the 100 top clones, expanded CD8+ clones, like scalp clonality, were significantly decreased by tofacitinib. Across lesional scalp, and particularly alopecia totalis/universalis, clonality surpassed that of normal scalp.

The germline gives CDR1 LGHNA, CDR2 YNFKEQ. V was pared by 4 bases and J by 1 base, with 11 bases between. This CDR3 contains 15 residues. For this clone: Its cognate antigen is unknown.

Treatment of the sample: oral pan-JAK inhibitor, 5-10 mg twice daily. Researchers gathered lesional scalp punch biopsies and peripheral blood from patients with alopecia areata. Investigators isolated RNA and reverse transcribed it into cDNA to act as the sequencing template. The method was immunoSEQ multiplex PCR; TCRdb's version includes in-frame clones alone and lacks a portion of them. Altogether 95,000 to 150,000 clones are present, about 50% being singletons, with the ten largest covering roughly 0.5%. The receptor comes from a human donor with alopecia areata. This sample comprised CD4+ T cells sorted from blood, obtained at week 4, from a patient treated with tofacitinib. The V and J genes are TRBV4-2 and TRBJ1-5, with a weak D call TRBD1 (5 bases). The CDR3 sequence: CASSPTRGSNQPQHF. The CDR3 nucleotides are TGTGCCAGCAGCCCAACCCGGGGCAGCAATCAGCCCCAGCATTTT.